These 30 T cell receptor beta chains came from one sample sequenced in a study of T cells after yellow fever vaccination. MiXCR was run by TCRdb on the 5' RACE reads, yielding one entry per CDR3 protein. The table has some 340,000 distinct CDR3 sequences, roughly 3.9% seen once. The input for sequencing was PBMCs, taken 5 days after the yellow fever booster vaccination. Receptor source: a man aged 18 to 29 who received the YFV17D yellow fever vaccine.

This clonotype has only a few counts. V gene TRBV7-9 combines with J gene TRBJ2-3; D call uncertain. The CDR3 contains 15 residues. Trimming cost V 3 bases and J 2 bases, with 12 bases left between them. Germline values: CDR1 SEHNR, CDR2 FQNEAQ (reference sequence). The CDR3 spells CASSFESLSTDTQYF. CDR3 nucleotides: TGTGCCAGCAGCTTCGAAAGTTTATCCACAGATACGCAGTATTTT.

The genes are TRBV18 and TRBJ1-6, with 10 bases lining up with TRBD1. Germline CDR1 reads KGHSH; CDR2 reads LQKENI. The CDR3 is 15 residues long. Losses at the gene ends were 1 base for V and 15 bases for J; bases not matched to a gene: 9. The CDR3 nucleotides are TGTGCCAGCTCACCACAAGGGACAGGGGCCTCGGGCCTCCACTTT. Translation: CASSPQGTGASGLHF.

This clonotype was detected ten times or more. V is TRBV20-1 and J is TRBJ2-2; D not resolved. The CDR3 is 13 residues long. Germline assignment: CDR1 DFQATT and CDR2 SNEGSKA (reference sequence). V gave up 5 bases and J gave up 3 bases, with 10 bases separating them. The CDR3 bases are TGCAGTGCTTCCACGCCTTACACCGGGGAGCTGTTTTTT. It is translated as CSASTPYTGELFF.

In its sample, this clonotype was seen many times. The chain couples TRBV9 to TRBJ2-5; D may be TRBD2 (5 bases). This CDR3 is 13 amino acids long. CDR1 is SGDLS and CDR2 is YYNGEE in the germline V gene. Between the trimmed V and J ends, which lost 0 bases and 4 bases, there was a span of 7 bases. The CDR3 nucleotides are TGTGCCAGCAGCGTAGCGGAGGCAGAGACCCAGTACTTC. Its protein is CASSVAEAETQYF.

This clonotype was counted a few times. This chain links TRBV2 with TRBJ1-3; TRBD1 is a possible D gene (6 bases). This CDR3 region has 15 residues. Germline V gene lookup returns CDR1 SNHLY and CDR2 FYNNEI. Deletions cut 2 bases from V and 3 bases from J, with 11 bases between. CDR3: CASSERAGVGNTIYF. The CDR3 bases are TGTGCCAGCAGTGAACGGGCAGGGGTTGGAAACACCATATATTTT.

The chain joins TRBV29-1 to TRBJ2-2, with 7 nucleotides matching TRBD1. From germline, CDR1 is SQVTM and CDR2 ANQGSEA. After removal of 4 bases from V and 4 bases from J, the junction contained 6 bases not matched to a gene. This CDR3 region has 14 residues. Written as DNA, the CDR3 is TGCAGCGTTGTGAGACAGGGCCGCACCGGGGAGCTGTTTTTT. The encoded protein is CSVVRQGRTGELFF.

This clonotype was picked up many times. The genes are TRBV7-2 and TRBJ2-7, with a tentative D call TRBD2 (6 bases). In germline, CDR1 is SGHTA, CDR2 FQGNSA. This CDR3 is built from 14 residues. The germline V and J ends were trimmed by 4 bases and 10 bases, with 20 bases remaining between them. CDR3 nucleotides: TGTGCCAGCAGCTCAATAGGCGGGGCGCGGAACCAGTACTTC. It yields the protein CASSSIGGARNQYF.

This clonotype has only a few counts. The chain recombines TRBV5-1 with TRBJ2-5; 7 nucleotides agree with TRBD1. The V gene's germline CDR1 is SGHRS and CDR2 YFSETQ. This CDR3 is 14 amino acids long. Trimming at V came to 9 bases and at J to 5 bases, leaving 13 bases not matched to a gene. The CDR3 DNA reads TGCGCCACCAGTGGGACGACAGGGAGCGAGACCCAGTACTTC. Translation gives CATSGTTGSETQYF.

The sample holds a few counts of this clonotype. The genes are TRBV7-9 and TRBJ1-6; D uncertain. The CDR3 sequence is 13 residues long. V lost 5 bases to trimming and J lost 8 bases, with 10 bases between them. Germline values: CDR1 SEHNR, CDR2 FQNEAQ (reference sequence). The CDR3 coding sequence is TGTGCCAGCAGCCTTCTGCTTGATTCACCCCTCCACTTT. It translates to CASSLLLDSPLHF.

This clonotype was counted between two and nine times. V is TRBV12-3 or TRBV12-4 and J is TRBJ2-1; TRBD1 or TRBD2 may be the D gene (5 bases each). Deletions cut 5 bases from V and 10 bases from J, with 15 bases between. This CDR3 comprises 13 residues. CDR3 region: CASSPGPRHEQFF. The CDR3 DNA sequence: TGTGCCAGCAGTCCGGGGCCCAGGCACGAGCAGTTCTTC.

This clonotype was detected many times. This chain uses TRBV12-3 or TRBV12-4 with TRBJ2-3; no clear D. The V end was cut by 4 bases, the J end by 4 bases, with 9 bases between. This CDR3 region has 13 residues. The CDR3 loop reads CASSSRYSDTQYF. In DNA, the CDR3 is TGTGCCAGCAGTTCGCGCTATTCAGATACGCAGTATTTT.

The chain has TRBV3-1 and TRBJ2-2, with 8 bases lining up with TRBD2. Germline lookup yields CDR1 LGHDT and CDR2 YNNKEL (reference sequence). Trimming at V came to 6 bases and at J to 1 base, leaving 10 bases not matched to a gene. CDR3 length: 17 amino acids. CDR3 protein: CASRHLVAGGNTGELFF. The CDR3 DNA reads as TGTGCCAGCAGACACCTTGTGGCGGGGGGGAACACCGGGGAGCTGTTTTTT.

The chain uses TRBV6-2 or TRBV6-3 and TRBJ2-5; 8 bases line up with TRBD1. Per the germline V gene, CDR1 is MNHEY and CDR2 is SVGEGT. V was pared by 6 bases and J by 4 bases, with 10 bases of the junction left unmatched. The CDR3 runs 15 residues. CDR3 sequence reads: CASRTGQGEGETQYF. As DNA, the CDR3 is TGTGCCAGCAGGACCGGACAGGGAGAGGGAGAGACCCAGTACTTC.

This clonotype was seen a handful of times. The chain carries TRBV2 and TRBJ1-3; D gene unclear. V lost 4 bases and J lost 7, with 17 bases in between. In germline, CDR1 is SNHLY, CDR2 FYNNEI. This CDR3 spans 15 amino acids. CDR3 sequence reads: CASSAFGEPANTIYF. The DNA for the CDR3 is TGTGCCAGCAGTGCTTTTGGGGAGCCCGCCAACACCATATATTTT.

The table lists this clonotype with many counts. The chain employs TRBV11-2 and TRBJ2-1, with D uncertain. Germline V gene lookup returns CDR1 SGHAT and CDR2 FQNNGV. The CDR3 contains 13 residues. Trimming removed 3 bases from V and 4 bases from J, with 7 bases in between. Here the CDR3 reads CASSFGYYNEQFF. CDR3 DNA: TGTGCCAGCAGCTTTGGCTATTACAATGAGCAGTTCTTC.

This clonotype was recorded many times. The rearrangement links TRBV28 to TRBJ2-7; 8 nucleotides agree with TRBD1. J was trimmed by 4 bases and V by 3 bases; bases with no gene match: 11. This CDR3 region has 16 residues. Germline V gene data show CDR1 as MDHEN and CDR2 as SYDVKM. The CDR3 region has the DNA TGTGCCAGCAGTTTCGGTAGTCGGACAGGGCATTACGAGCAGTACGTC. Protein sequence: CASSFGSRTGHYEQYV.

This clonotype has just a few counts. The genes are TRBV3-1 and TRBJ2-4; 7 bases fit TRBD2. The germline V gene has CDR1 LGHDT and CDR2 YNNKEL (reference sequence). The CDR3 consists of 14 residues. The V segment lost 4 bases and the J segment 9 bases; nucleotides outside the gene matches: 9. The CDR3 loop reads CASSRSEGRGIQYF. The CDR3 nucleotides are TGTGCCAGCAGCCGTTCTGAGGGGAGGGGCATTCAGTACTTC.

This clonotype has at least ten counts. V is TRBV5-1 and J is TRBJ1-2, with D perhaps matching TRBD1 (5 bases). Trimming removed 2 bases at V and 2 bases at J, with 13 bases between. The CDR3 is made up of 15 amino acids. Germline V gene lookup returns CDR1 SGHRS and CDR2 YFSETQ. This chain's CDR3 is CASSFVSGQNYGYTF. The CDR3 DNA is TGCGCCAGCAGCTTCGTCTCGGGGCAGAACTATGGCTACACCTTC.

This clonotype was seen ten or more times. The chain combines TRBV9 with TRBJ1-2; 7 bases map to TRBD1. Germline V gives CDR1 SGDLS, CDR2 YYNGEE. The V segment lost 4 bases and the J segment 6 bases; nucleotides outside the gene matches: 9. CDR3 length equals 14 residues. DNA of the CDR3: TGTGCCAGCAGCCCACGGGTAGACAGGGATGGCTACACCTTC. It yields the protein CASSPRVDRDGYTF. Filled out from reference TRBV9 and TRBJ1-2, the complete variable domain reads DSGVTQTPKHLITATGQRVTLRCSPRSGDLSVYWYQQSLDQGLQFLIQYYNGEERAKGNILERFSAQQFPDLHSELNLSSLELGDSALYFCASSPRVDRDGYTFGSGTRLTVV.

This clonotype has at least ten counts. The V gene is TRBV5-1, the J gene TRBJ2-2; 8 bases are shared with TRBD2. Per the germline V gene, CDR1 is SGHRS and CDR2 is YFSETQ. The CDR3 sequence is 15 residues long. V was pared by 7 bases and J by 1 base, with 6 bases of the junction left unmatched. CDR3 bases: TGCGCCAGCCGGGGGGGCCCACAGAACACCGGGGAGCTGTTTTTT. It specifies CASRGGPQNTGELFF.

The chain joins TRBV12-3 or TRBV12-4 to TRBJ2-7; D might be TRBD2 (5 bases). CDR3 length equals 15 residues. The germline V and J ends were trimmed by 6 bases and 6 bases, with 21 bases remaining between them. This chain's CDR3 is CASSLGSGRLLEQYF. CDR3 bases: TGTGCCAGCAGCCTCGGGTCCGGACGACTACTCGAGCAGTACTTC.

The chain uses TRBV10-3 and TRBJ2-1; 14 nucleotides align to TRBD2. V shed 5 bases, J shed 7 bases, and the junction held 7 bases outside the gene matches. This CDR3 has 16 amino acids. Germline CDR1 and CDR2: ENHRY and SYGVKD. In DNA, the CDR3 is TGTGCCATCAGTTTGACTAGCGGGGGGGCAAGAAATGAGCAGTTCTTC. It yields the protein CAISLTSGGARNEQFF.

This clonotype was found many times. The chain uses TRBV29-1 and TRBJ2-5, with D tentatively TRBD1 or TRBD2 (5 bases each). In germline, CDR1 is SQVTM, CDR2 ANQGSEA. Deletions cut 6 bases from V and 9 bases from J, with 14 bases between. This CDR3 comprises 11 residues. The CDR3 nucleotides read TGCAGCGTCGATAATGGGGGAGCCCAGTACTTC. Protein: CSVDNGGAQYF.

In its sample, this clonotype was seen a few times. The chain couples TRBV12-3 or TRBV12-4 to TRBJ1-1, with 8 bases matching TRBD1. The CDR3 has 14 residues. V was pared by 8 bases and J by 6 bases, with 11 bases of the junction left unmatched. CDR3 sequence reads: CASSRDRRRAEAFF. CDR3 sequence (DNA): TGTGCCAGCTCCCGGGACAGGCGGCGCGCTGAAGCTTTCTTT.

This clonotype showed up many times. This sequence joins TRBV2 and TRBJ1-6; 7 bases map to TRBD1. V was pared by 9 bases and J by 7 bases, with 9 bases of the junction left unmatched. CDR3 length equals 14 residues. Germline CDR1 reads SNHLY; CDR2 reads FYNNEI. The CDR3 reads CASKGGETNSPLHF. CDR3 DNA: TGTGCCAGTAAAGGGGGCGAAACGAATTCACCCCTCCACTTT.

The gene calls are TRBV7-2 and TRBJ1-1; 8 bases fit TRBD1. V was pared by 1 base and J by 7 bases, with 2 bases of the junction left unmatched. Germline V lookup: CDR1 SGHTA, CDR2 FQGNSA. The CDR3 loop spans 13 amino acids. Here the CDR3 DNA reads TGTGCCAGCAGCTTAGACAGGGGGTTTGAAGCTTTCTTT. Translating gives CASSLDRGFEAFF.

This clonotype appeared a few times. The V call is TRBV10-3, the J call TRBJ1-6; no firm D call. Trimming stripped 6 bases from V and 8 bases from J, with 11 bases between. CDR1 is ENHRY and CDR2 is SYGVKD in the germline V gene. This CDR3 is built from 13 residues. CDR3 loop: CAIRGERDSPLHF. In nucleotides, the CDR3 is TGTGCCATCAGGGGAGAAAGGGATTCACCCCTCCACTTT.

The sample holds a few counts of this clonotype. The gene calls are TRBV19 and TRBJ2-2, with D unclear. From germline, CDR1 is LNHDA and CDR2 SQIVND (reference sequence). This CDR3 contains 14 residues. Trimming pared 4 bases from V and 1 base from J, leaving 7 bases between. CDR3 region: CASSRFWNTGELFF. Here the CDR3 DNA reads TGTGCCAGTAGTAGGTTTTGGAACACCGGGGAGCTGTTTTTT.

The V gene is TRBV7-9, the J gene TRBJ1-4, with 9 bases identical to TRBD1. Unmatched junction bases numbered 9, after V lost 5 bases and J lost 8 bases. The CDR3 sequence is 15 residues long. Germline V lookup: CDR1 SEHNR, CDR2 FQNEAQ (reference sequence). The CDR3, as DNA: TGTGCCAGCAGCGCCCGGGACAGGGCCGGGGAAAAACTGTTTTTT. Protein sequence: CASSARDRAGEKLFF.

J is TRBJ1-4 and V is TRBV12-3 or TRBV12-4; 7 nucleotides line up with TRBD1. Unmatched junction bases numbered 3, after V lost 6 bases and J lost 2 bases. There are 14 residues in the CDR3. In DNA form, the CDR3 reads TGTGCCAGCAGGATGACAGGGACTAATGAAAAACTGTTTTTT. Its protein product is CASRMTGTNEKLFF.